Listed below are T cell receptor beta chains from one sample, sequenced in a study of blood T cell repertoires in COVID-19. Only in-frame clones appear in the TCRdb table, and some are missing; sequencing was by immunoSEQ multiplex PCR. Counted here are 80,000 to 100,000 clones, around 74% occurring once; the ten biggest clones make up under 5%. The sequenced sample consisted of peripheral blood. These TCRs come from a man aged 65 to 79 with COVID-19, enrolled during active disease. Both conserved end residues are trimmed from each CDR3. A D gene is named only where the DNA matches it firmly.

V	J	D	CDR3
TRBV7-2	TRBJ2-1	TRBD1	ASSRDRGFQNEQF
TRBV5-1	TRBJ2-2	.	ASSSYSDTGELF
TRBV28	TRBJ2-7	TRBD1	AGGTGVSYEQY
TRBV9	TRBJ2-7	.	ASGGAYEQY
TRBV9	TRBJ2-3	TRBD1	ASSVAGTGGIDTQY
TRBV7-2	TRBJ2-7	TRBD2	ASSFSLVGGPYEQY
TRBV7-2	TRBJ2-7	.	ASSLAEGAVYEQY
TRBV5-1	TRBJ1-1	TRBD1	ASSGQGYTEAF
TRBV6-5	TRBJ1-2	.	ASSYEGGYT
TRBV3-1/TRBV3-2	TRBJ1-1	.	ASSQARVSSTEAF
TRBV19	TRBJ2-3	.	ASSMLGHSTDTQY